The 18 T cell receptor beta chains below were found in one sample sequenced in a study of beta chain features in type 1 diabetes. The isolated RNA, all of it, was reverse transcribed, so expressed TCRB transcripts were what got sequenced. Using immunoSEQ multiplex PCR, the repertoire was profiled, and TCRdb retains in-frame clones only, with some absent. The sample shows 900,000 or so clones, about a sixth of them seen only once. Material: naive CD4+ T cells from blood. These receptors were obtained from a woman aged 18-29 years in good health.

The V call is TRBV4-2, the J call TRBJ2-5, with 9 bases matching TRBD2. J lost 3 bases, V lost 1 base, and 6 bases had no gene match. The CDR3 runs to 16 residues. Germline CDR1 reads LGHNA; CDR2 reads YNFKEQ. The CDR3 DNA sequence: TGTGCCAGCAGCCAAGGACTAGCGGATAAAAAAGAGACCCAGTACTTC. It is translated as CASSQGLADKKETQYF.

This clone appeared a few times. This chain links TRBV19 with TRBJ2-2, with TRBD1 matching over 7 bases. Germline CDR1 LNHDA, CDR2 SQIVND (reference sequence). CDR3 size: 15 residues. Trimming took 6 bases from V and 4 from J; bases not matched to a gene: 8. In DNA form, the CDR3 reads TGTGCCAGTAGACAATCGACAGGGAGCACCGGGGAGCTGTTTTTT. Protein: CASRQSTGSTGELFF.

As regards this clone: The identical CDR3 is also encoded by other nucleotide sequences in the sample. This chain connects TRBV7-9 to TRBJ2-1, with 10 bases lining up with TRBD2. This CDR3 has 15 residues. The germline CDR1 and CDR2 sequences are SEHNR and FQNEAQ (reference sequence). V dropped 5 bases and J dropped 3; count of bases not matched to a gene: 4. CDR3: CASSRLAGGYNEQFF. In DNA, the CDR3 is TGTGCCAGCAGCCGTTTAGCGGGAGGCTACAATGAGCAGTTCTTC.

J is TRBJ1-2 and V is TRBV19, with D unclear. Trimming pared 6 bases from V and 5 bases from J, leaving 22 bases between. The CDR3 totals 16 residues. From germline, CDR1 is LNHDA and CDR2 SQIVND (reference sequence). This CDR3 is CASSLAGSSNTYGYTF. Here the CDR3 DNA reads TGTGCCAGTAGCCTCGCGGGGAGCAGTAATACTTATGGCTACACCTTC.

To note about this clone: One junction end disagrees with the germline gene, perhaps due to a read error. The V gene is TRBV11-2, the J gene TRBJ2-1; no clear D gene. The germline V gene encodes CDR1 SGHAT and CDR2 FQNNGV. The CDR3 runs to 16 residues. CDR3 in amino acids: CASSQEAGPADNEQFF. CDR3 nucleotides: TGCGCCAGCAGCCAAGAAGCCGGGCCAGCCGACAATGAGCAGTTCTTC.

The chain links TRBV2 to TRBJ2-5, with TRBD2 matching over 10 bases. V gave up 2 bases and J gave up 6 bases; unmatched junction bases: 3. There are 14 residues in the CDR3. The germline V gene encodes CDR1 SNHLY and CDR2 FYNNEI. In nucleotides, the CDR3 is TGTGCCAGCAGTGAACAACTAGCGGGGCAGACCCAGTACTTC. Protein: CASSEQLAGQTQYF.

This clone has a handful of counts. V is TRBV7-2 and J is TRBJ1-4; 9 nucleotides agree with TRBD1. CDR1 SGHTA and CDR2 FQGNSA come from the germline V gene. J was trimmed by 7 bases and V by 4 bases; bases with no gene match: 4. The CDR3 has 14 residues. The CDR3 nucleotides are TGTGCCAGCAGCTCGGGACAGGGAGGTGAAAAACTGTTTTTT. It translates to CASSSGQGGEKLFF.

This clone has only one observation. The CDR3 region is CASSYSPGRDNEKLFF. For the CDR3, the DNA is TGTGCCAGCAGTTACTCCCCCGGGAGGGATAATGAAAAACTGTTTTTT. V is TRBV6-5 and J is TRBJ1-4, with D unclear. CDR3 size: 16 residues. The germline CDR1 and CDR2 sequences are MNHEY and SVGAGI. V was cut by 0 bases and J by 4 bases, with 12 bases left in between.

This clone was counted at least ten times. This chain uses TRBV14 with TRBJ2-1; tentatively, D is TRBD1 (5 bases). The germline V gene encodes CDR1 SGHDN and CDR2 FVKESK. V lost 4 bases, J lost 12 bases, and 13 bases lay in between. This CDR3 comprises 12 residues. CDR3: CASSLQGFGQFF. The CDR3, as DNA: TGTGCCAGCAGCCTCCAGGGATTTGGGCAGTTCTTC. The variable domain in full, completed from reference TRBV14 and TRBJ2-1, reads EAGVTQFPSHSVIEKGQTVTLRCDPISGHDNLYWYRRVMGKEIKFLLHFVKESKQDESGMPNNRFLAERTGGTYSTLKVQPAELEDSGVYFCASSLQGFGQFFGPGTRLTVL.

The V gene is TRBV7-6, the J gene TRBJ1-2, with D perhaps TRBD1 (5 bases). V gave up 5 bases and J gave up 4 bases, with 11 bases separating them. This CDR3 is 13 amino acids long. Germline lookup yields CDR1 SGHVS and CDR2 FNYEAQ. CDR3 nucleotide sequence: TGTGCCAGCAGCGGGGACTTAGCCTATGGCTACACCTTC. As protein: CASSGDLAYGYTF.

This clone appeared a few times. CDR3 loop: CASSLVGGGTPYEQYF. For the CDR3, the DNA is TGTGCCAGCAGCTTAGTGGGCGGGGGGACGCCCTACGAGCAGTACTTC. The chain uses TRBV7-2 and TRBJ2-7; 8 nucleotides agree with TRBD2. V lost 1 base to trimming and J lost 2 bases; unmatched junction nucleotides: 7. The CDR3 has 16 residues. CDR1 SGHTA and CDR2 FQGNSA come from the germline V gene.

This clone was detected only once. At one end, the junction sequence differs from germline, possibly due to a read error. V usage is TRBV4-3 and J usage is TRBJ2-1; no definite D call. The germline V gene has CDR1 LGHNA and CDR2 YSLEER. The CDR3 covers 13 residues. CDR3 protein: CTSSQDPGGEQFF. DNA of the CDR3: TGCACCAGCAGCCAAGATCCTGGCGGAGAGCAGTTCTTC.

Here the CDR3 reads CASSQSWEVSETQYF. The CDR3 DNA sequence: TGTGCCAGCAGCCAATCGTGGGAGGTCAGCGAGACCCAGTACTTC. The chain recombines TRBV4-2 with TRBJ2-5; D may be TRBD2 (6 bases). Germline values: CDR1 LGHNA, CDR2 YNFKEQ. The germline V and J ends were trimmed by 2 bases and 5 bases, with 15 bases remaining between them. The CDR3 extends over 15 amino acids.

This clone was recorded a few times. This chain joins TRBV9 and TRBJ2-1, with TRBD2 identical over 11 bases. The junction had 9 bases not matched to a gene; V was cut back by 4 bases and J by 15 bases. Germline V gene lookup returns CDR1 SGDLS and CDR2 YYNGEE. The CDR3 is 13 amino acids. This CDR3 is CASSPETSGIGFF. The CDR3 region has the DNA TGTGCCAGCAGCCCGGAGACTAGCGGGATTGGGTTCTTC.

In this sample, this clone turned up a few times. The chain recombines TRBV9 with TRBJ2-7, with D possibly matching TRBD1 (6 bases). CDR1 is SGDLS and CDR2 is YYNGEE in the germline V gene. CDR3 length equals 15 residues. Between the trimmed V and J ends, which lost 2 bases and 3 bases, there was a span of 15 bases. The CDR3 DNA reads as TGTGCCAGCAGCGTCACCGGGACAAGAAACTACGAGCAGTACTTC. It specifies CASSVTGTRNYEQYF.

The CDR3 loop reads CATSRDRRPSGTSTDTQYF. The CDR3 DNA is TGTGCCACCAGCAGAGATCGGAGGCCTAGCGGTACTAGCACAGATACGCAGTATTTT. V and J are TRBV15 and TRBJ2-3; 7 nucleotides agree with TRBD2. The V segment lost 0 bases and the J segment 0 bases; nucleotides outside the gene matches: 12. The V gene's germline CDR1 is LNHNV and CDR2 YYDKDF (reference sequence). The CDR3 runs 19 residues. The variable domain in full, completed from reference TRBV15 and TRBJ2-3, reads DAMVIQNPRYQVTQFGKPVTLSCSQTLNHNVMYWYQQKSSQAPKLLFHYYDKDFNNEADTPDNFQSRRPNTSFCFLDIRSPGLGDTAMYLCATSRDRRPSGTSTDTQYFGPGTRLTVL.

The CDR3 loop reads CASHDRGLTDTQYF. The CDR3 nucleotides read TGTGCCAGCCACGACAGGGGGCTGACAGATACGCAGTATTTT. The gene calls are TRBV6-6 and TRBJ2-3; 10 bases match TRBD1. There are 14 residues in the CDR3. Germline CDR1 and CDR2: MNHNY and SVGAGI (reference sequence). J gave up 3 bases and V 8 bases, and 5 bases lay outside the gene matches.

This clone has just a few counts. CDR3 coding DNA: TGTGCCAGCACGGCCTTGGGGGGAACTAGCACAGATACGCAGTATTTT. Its translation: CASTALGGTSTDTQYF. This chain joins TRBV28 and TRBJ2-3, with TRBD2 as a possible D gene (6 bases). Germline V gene sequence: CDR1 MDHEN, CDR2 SYDVKM. The CDR3 length is 16 residues. The germline V and J ends were trimmed by 7 bases and 0 bases, with 17 bases remaining between them.